This TCR beta chain appears in the sequencing data of a study of control samples from healthy donors and cancer patients. Sequenced by immunoSEQ multiplex PCR; TCRdb stores in-frame clones only, minus some. The sample gives approximately 87,000 clones, 93% of which show up once; 1.3% is in the top ten. Sequencing used PBMCs. The TCR originated in a middle-aged woman with lung cancer.

DNA for the CDR3: TGTGCCAGCAGCTTAGGAGGGGGCGCAAGCTATGGCTACACCTTC. Translating gives CASSLGGGASYGYTF. V and J are TRBV7-9 and TRBJ1-2; 7 positions agree with TRBD1. The CDR3 is made up of 15 amino acids. V gave up 1 base and J gave up 4 bases; unmatched junction bases: 6. In germline, CDR1 is SEHNR, CDR2 FQNEAQ (reference sequence).